This T cell receptor (beta chain) was recorded in a study of T cell clonality in common variable immunodeficiency. Profiling relied on immunoSEQ multiplex PCR, and the TCRdb table lists in-frame clones only, not all of them. This sample carries several thousand clones and no singletons, and more than 3.5% goes to the top ten. Points from the study as a whole: In common variable immunodeficiency, TCR beta chains reportedly carried fewer deletions and N-nucleotide insertions. Repertoire-complication correlations in CVID were limited by patient heterogeneity.

This clone has at least ten counts. Its antigen remains unknown. The sequenced sample consisted of peripheral blood mononuclear cells. The clonotype comes from a human donor with common variable immunodeficiency.

The CDR3 spells CASSLASRVSYEQYF. The sequenced CDR3 bases are TGTGCCAGCAGCTTAGCTTCCCGGGTCTCCTACGAG. The rearrangement links TRBV7-8 to TRBJ2-7; no reliable D call. The read stops 3 residues short of the end of the CDR3; the missing end is completed from the germline J gene. Germline V gene lookup returns CDR1 SGHVS and CDR2 FQNEAQ. This CDR3 has 15 residues. Trimming took off 0 bases at V and 0 bases at J, with 9 bases between the two ends.